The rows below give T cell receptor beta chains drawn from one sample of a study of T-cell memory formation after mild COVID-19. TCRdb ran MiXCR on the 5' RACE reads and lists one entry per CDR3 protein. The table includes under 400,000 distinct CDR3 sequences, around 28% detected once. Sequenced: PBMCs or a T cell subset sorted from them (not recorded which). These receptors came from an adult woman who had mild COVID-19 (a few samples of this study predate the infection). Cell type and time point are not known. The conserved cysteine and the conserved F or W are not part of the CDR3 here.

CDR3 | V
ASSQGVPDYEQY | TRBV4-3
SARSADRASGNTIY | TRBV20-1
SATGGSRYEQY | TRBV29-1
SARELAGGTDTQY | TRBV20-1
SVQGWGNRDTQY | TRBV29-1
ASSTSWDANEQF | TRBV6-5
ASGTLLNEKLF | TRBV6-5
SALFRNEQF | TRBV20-1
ASSFAQGGSGIRTEAF | TRBV5-1
ATSDPATGSSYNEQF | TRBV24-1